This TCR beta chain was obtained from a study of OX40 agonist ivuxolimab in advanced cancers. Study summary: One patient with hepatocellular carcinoma and two with cutaneous melanoma, three in all, had partial responses.

The method was immunoSEQ multiplex PCR; TCRdb's version includes in-frame clones alone and lacks a portion of them. The table has 75,000 to 80,000 clones, approximately 80% seen once. The specimen was CD4+ or CD8+ T cells sorted from blood, collected in a trial of the OX40 agonist ivuxolimab. The source is an adult with an advanced solid tumor such as melanoma, head and neck, liver or kidney cancer.

CDR3 amino acids: CASSATYTPSGYTF. CDR3 nucleotides: TGTGCCAGCAGCGCCACCTACACCCCCAGTGGCTACACCTTC. The chain has TRBV9 and TRBJ1-2; D ambiguous. The CDR3 sequence is 14 residues long. CDR1 and CDR2 (germline): SGDLS, YYNGEE. Trimming cost V 3 bases and J 7 bases, with 16 bases left between them.